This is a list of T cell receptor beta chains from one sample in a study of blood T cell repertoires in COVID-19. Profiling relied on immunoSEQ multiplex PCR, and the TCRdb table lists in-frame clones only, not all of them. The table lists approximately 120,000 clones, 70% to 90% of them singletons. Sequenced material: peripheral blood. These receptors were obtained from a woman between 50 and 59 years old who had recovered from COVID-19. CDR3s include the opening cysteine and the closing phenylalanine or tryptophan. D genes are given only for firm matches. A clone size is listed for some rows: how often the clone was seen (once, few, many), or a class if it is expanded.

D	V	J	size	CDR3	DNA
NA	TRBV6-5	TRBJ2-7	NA	CASSLRTAAEQYF	TGTGCCAGCAGTCTGAGGACAGCTGCCGAGCAGTACTTC
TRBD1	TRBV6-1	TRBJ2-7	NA	CASSEADRDSFYEQYF	TGTGCCAGCAGTGAAGCGGACCGGGACAGTTTCTACGAGCAGTACTTC
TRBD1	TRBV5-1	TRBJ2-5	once	CASSTRTGVTETQYF	TGCGCCAGCAGCACACGGACAGGGGTTACGGAGACCCAGTACTTC
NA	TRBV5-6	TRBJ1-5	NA	CASSSGRADQPQHF	TGTGCCAGCAGCTCCGGGAGGGCGGATCAGCCCCAGCATTTT
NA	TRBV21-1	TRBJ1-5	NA	CASISLGGQPQHF	TGTGCCAGCATAAGCTTAGGCGGGCAGCCCCAGCATTTT
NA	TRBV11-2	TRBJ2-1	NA	CASSLDLNNEQFF	TGTGCCAGCAGCTTGGACTTAAACAATGAGCAGTTCTTC
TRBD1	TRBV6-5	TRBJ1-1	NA	CASSYSRQGNTEAFF	TGTGCCAGCAGTTACTCGAGACAGGGGAACACTGAAGCTTTCTTT
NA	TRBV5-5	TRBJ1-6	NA	CASSGRDIEAPPLHF	TGTGCCAGCAGCGGCCGGGACATAGAAGCACCCCCCCTCCACTTT
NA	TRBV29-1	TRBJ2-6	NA	CSVETGYPTSGANVLTF	TGCAGCGTTGAAACAGGGTACCCAACTTCTGGGGCCAACGTCCTGACTTTC
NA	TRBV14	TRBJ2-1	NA	CASSQDGGSSYNEQFF	TGTGCCAGCAGCCAAGACGGAGGGAGCTCCTACAATGAGCAGTTCTTC
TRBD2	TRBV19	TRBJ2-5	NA	CASSVGGGFQETQYF	TGTGCCAGTAGTGTCGGCGGGGGATTCCAAGAGACCCAGTACTTC
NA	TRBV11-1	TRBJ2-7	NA	CASNHRDTTYEQYF	TGTGCCAGCAACCATCGGGACACCACCTACGAGCAGTACTTC
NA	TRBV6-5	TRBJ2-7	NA	CASRLVLASEQYF	TGTGCCAGCCGGCTAGTTCTTGCGAGCGAGCAGTACTTC
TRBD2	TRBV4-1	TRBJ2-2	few	CASTGGQDTGELFF	TGCGCCAGCACGGGGGGGCAAGACACCGGGGAGCTGTTTTTT
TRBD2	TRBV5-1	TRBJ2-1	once	CASGTSGVNEQFF	TGCGCCAGCGGGACTAGCGGTGTGAATGAGCAGTTCTTC
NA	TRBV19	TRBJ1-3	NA	CASSTKIGILDTIYF	TGTGCCAGTAGTACGAAGATCGGTATATTGGACACCATATATTTT
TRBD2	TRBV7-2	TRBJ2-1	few	CASSLIPGGNEQFF	TGTGCCAGCAGCTTAATTCCGGGGGGCAATGAGCAGTTCTTC
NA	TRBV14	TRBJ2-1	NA	CASSRRMGAGDEQFF	TGTGCCAGCAGCCGGCGGATGGGGGCAGGGGATGAGCAGTTCTTC
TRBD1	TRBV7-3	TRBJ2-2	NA	CASSLLGQRQVSGELFF	TGTGCCAGCAGCTTGCTGGGACAGCGGCAAGTATCCGGGGAGCTGTTTTTT
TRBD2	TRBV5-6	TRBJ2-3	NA	CASSLAGLPSTDTQYF	TGTGCCAGCTCCTTAGCGGGCCTCCCTAGCACAGATACGCAGTATTTT
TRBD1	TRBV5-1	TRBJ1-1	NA	CASSLGQGPEAFF	TGCGCCAGCAGCTTGGGACAGGGCCCTGAAGCTTTCTTT
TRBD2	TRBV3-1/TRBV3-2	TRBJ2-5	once	CASRDFGGEGETQYF	TGTGCCAGCAGGGATTTTGGGGGGGAAGGGGAGACCCAGTACTTC
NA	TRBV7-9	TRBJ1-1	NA	CASSLAGREDTEAFF	TGTGCCAGCAGCTTAGCTGGAAGGGAGGACACTGAAGCTTTCTTT
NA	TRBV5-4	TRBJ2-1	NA	CASSSPRAGTYNEQFF	TGTGCCAGCAGCTCCCCTAGGGCAGGGACCTACAATGAGCAGTTCTTC
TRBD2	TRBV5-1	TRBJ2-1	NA	CASSRGLAGEGDNEQFF	TGCGCCAGCAGCCGGGGACTAGCGGGAGAGGGTGACAATGAGCAGTTCTTC
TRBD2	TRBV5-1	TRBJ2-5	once	CASSEGLAGEETQYF	TGCGCCAGCAGCGAAGGACTAGCGGGGGAAGAGACCCAGTACTTC
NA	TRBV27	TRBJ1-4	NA	CASSPSGATNEKLFF	TGTGCCAGCAGCCCCTCAGGGGCAACTAATGAAAAACTGTTTTTT
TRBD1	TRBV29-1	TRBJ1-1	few	CSVLGQEENTEAFF	TGCAGCGTTCTAGGACAGGAGGAGAACACTGAAGCTTTCTTT
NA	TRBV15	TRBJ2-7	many	CATSRDKGQGLDYEQYF	TGTGCCACCAGCAGAGACAAAGGGCAGGGGTTGGACTACGAGCAGTACTTC
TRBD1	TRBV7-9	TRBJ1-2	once	CASSQGQARGYTF	TGTGCCAGCAGCCAGGGACAGGCACGGGGCTACACCTTC
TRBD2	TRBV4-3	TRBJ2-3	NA	CASSQEWGMGGSPDTQYF	TGCGCCAGCAGCCAAGAATGGGGGATGGGCGGGAGCCCAGATACGCAGTATTTT
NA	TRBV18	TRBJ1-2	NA	CASSSAADGYTF	TGTGCCAGCTCTTCCGCCGCAGATGGCTACACCTTC
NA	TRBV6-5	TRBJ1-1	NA	CASSPTISGNTEAFF	TGTGCCAGCAGTCCAACCATAAGCGGGAACACTGAAGCTTTCTTT
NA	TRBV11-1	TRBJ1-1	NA	CASSAGIGVNTEAFF	TGTGCCAGCAGCGCAGGCATAGGGGTGAACACTGAAGCTTTCTTT
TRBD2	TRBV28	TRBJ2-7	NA	CASRSPSGGTYEQYF	TGTGCCAGTAGGTCCCCCTCGGGAGGTACCTACGAGCAGTACTTC
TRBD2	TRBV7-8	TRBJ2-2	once	CASSQPPPGVAGVLDTGELFF	TGTGCCAGCAGCCAACCACCTCCCGGGGTAGCGGGGGTCCTCGACACCGGGGAGCTGTTTTTT
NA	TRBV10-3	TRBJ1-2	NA	CAISEGEGGYTF	TGTGCCATCAGTGAAGGAGAGGGTGGCTACACCTTC
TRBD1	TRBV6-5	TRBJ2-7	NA	CASSHLGQGGYEQYF	TGTGCCAGCTCTCACTTAGGACAGGGGGGCTACGAGCAGTACTTC
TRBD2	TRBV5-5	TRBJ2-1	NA	CASSLAVAGVIEQFF	TGTGCCAGCAGCTTGGCCGTAGCGGGAGTGATTGAGCAGTTCTTC
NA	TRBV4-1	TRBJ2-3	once	CASSPTGHTTDTQYF	TGCGCCAGCAGCCCAACAGGACATACCACAGATACGCAGTATTTT
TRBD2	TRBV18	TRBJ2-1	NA	CASSPSGGDEQFF	TGTGCCAGCTCACCTAGCGGGGGTGATGAGCAGTTCTTC
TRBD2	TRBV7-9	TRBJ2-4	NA	CASSLRGGQENIQYF	TGTGCCAGCAGCCTTCGGGGGGGCCAAGAAAACATTCAGTACTTC
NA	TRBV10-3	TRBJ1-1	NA	CAIRQGRDTEAFF	TGTGCCATCAGACAGGGTAGGGACACTGAAGCTTTCTTT
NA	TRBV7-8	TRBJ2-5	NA	CASSSRAQGFSQYF	TGTGCCAGCAGCTCCCGGGCCCAGGGGTTCTCCCAGTACTTC
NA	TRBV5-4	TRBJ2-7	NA	CASSLETSREQYF	TGTGCCAGCAGCTTGGAGACTAGTCGCGAGCAGTACTTC
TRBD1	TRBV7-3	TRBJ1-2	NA	CASSLQGSYGYTF	TGTGCCAGCAGTCTACAGGGGAGCTATGGCTACACCTTC
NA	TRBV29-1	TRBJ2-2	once	CSVVGQGGTGELFF	TGCAGCGTTGTAGGGCAGGGAGGTACCGGGGAGCTGTTTTTT
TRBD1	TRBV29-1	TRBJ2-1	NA	CSVVRGQGNNEQFF	TGCAGCGTTGTTCGGGGACAGGGCAACAATGAGCAGTTCTTC
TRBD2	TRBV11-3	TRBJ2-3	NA	CASRGTSADTQYF	TGTGCCAGCAGGGGGACTAGTGCAGATACGCAGTATTTT
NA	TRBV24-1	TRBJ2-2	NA	CATSDSKQGLDSTGELFF	TGTGCCACCAGTGATAGTAAACAGGGCCTTGACTCCACCGGGGAGCTGTTTTTT
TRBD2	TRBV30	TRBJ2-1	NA	CAWGTGLAGTNEQFF	TGTGCCTGGGGAACGGGACTAGCGGGAACCAATGAGCAGTTCTTC
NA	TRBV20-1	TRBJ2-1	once	CSASVSGFSYNEQFF	TGCAGTGCTAGTGTAAGCGGCTTCTCCTACAATGAGCAGTTCTTC
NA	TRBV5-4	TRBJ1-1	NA	CASRLGSSTEAFF	TGTGCCAGCAGGTTGGGATCGAGCACTGAAGCTTTCTTT
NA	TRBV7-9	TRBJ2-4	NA	CATRGLQNIQYF	TGTGCCACCCGGGGTCTCCAAAACATTCAGTACTTC
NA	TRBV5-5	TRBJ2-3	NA	CASGTRQATDTQYF	TGTGCCAGCGGCACTAGACAGGCCACAGATACGCAGTATTTT